The 12 T cell receptor beta chains below were found in one sample sequenced in a study of T cell responses to AZD1222 COVID-19 vaccine. Clones were sequenced by immunoSEQ multiplex PCR, and TCRdb holds only the in-frame ones, with some missing. The data hold about 94,000 clones, with approximately 90% observed a single time. The sequences come from peripheral blood, collected on day 0 of AZD1222 vaccination. These receptors were obtained from an adult in good health.

The chain links TRBV28 to TRBJ1-1, with D possibly being TRBD1 (5 bases). V lost 2 bases and J 10 bases, leaving 11 bases between the germline ends. This CDR3 comprises 12 residues. The germline V gene has CDR1 MDHEN and CDR2 SYDVKM. The CDR3 loop is CASSLIGGRAFF. CDR3 DNA sequence: TGTGCCAGCAGTTTAATCGGGGGGAGAGCTTTCTTT.

In DNA form, the CDR3 reads TGTGCCAGCGGAGGACGGGAATATAGCAATCAGCCCCAGCATTTT. Protein sequence: CASGGREYSNQPQHF. V is TRBV6-9 and J is TRBJ1-5; D is uncertain. V was clipped by 8 bases and J by 0 bases, with 14 bases between them. CDR3 length equals 15 residues. The germline gives CDR1 MNHGY, CDR2 SVAAGI.

The J gene is TRBJ2-3, the V gene TRBV12-3 or TRBV12-4; the D is unclear. V was trimmed by 5 bases and J by 2 bases, leaving 5 bases between them. The CDR3 spans 12 residues. CDR3 coding DNA: TGTGCCAGCAGTGGTTTCACAGATACGCAGTATTTT. It specifies CASSGFTDTQYF.

The chain links TRBV5-1 to TRBJ1-2, with D hard to call. The CDR3 length is 15 residues. From germline, CDR1 is SGHRS and CDR2 YFSETQ. The V end was cut by 0 bases, the J end by 1 base, with 10 bases between. Written as DNA, the CDR3 is TGCGCCAGCAGCTTGGGGGCGGGAAATAACTATGGCTACACCTTC. This encodes CASSLGAGNNYGYTF.

J is TRBJ1-2 and V is TRBV4-1; TRBD1 agrees at 8 bases. V lost 4 bases to trimming and J lost 2 bases; unmatched junction nucleotides: 6. Germline V lookup: CDR1 MGHRA, CDR2 YSYEKL. The CDR3 has 15 amino acids. Here the CDR3 reads CASSRRTGRNYGYTF. The CDR3 DNA is TGCGCCAGCAGCCGTCGGACAGGGAGGAACTATGGCTACACCTTC.

The chain carries TRBV7-2 and TRBJ2-1, with 9 bases identical to TRBD1. The CDR3 contains 16 residues. The V gene end was trimmed by 1 base and the J gene end by 7 bases; junction bases not matched to a gene: 8. Germline V gene lookup returns CDR1 SGHTA and CDR2 FQGNSA. CDR3 nucleotides: TGTGCCAGCAGCTTAGGGTTTAGGACAGGGGCGAATGAGCAGTTCTTC. This gives the protein CASSLGFRTGANEQFF.

The rearrangement joins TRBV5-1 to TRBJ1-2; D ambiguous. V was pared by 0 bases and J by 2 bases, with 8 bases between. The CDR3 has 14 residues. Germline V lookup: CDR1 SGHRS, CDR2 YFSETQ. The CDR3 sequence: CASSLEGSNYGYTF. The DNA of the CDR3 is TGCGCCAGCAGCTTGGAGGGATCCAACTATGGCTACACCTTC.

This chain uses TRBV5-6 with TRBJ1-1, with a tentative D call TRBD1 (5 bases). This CDR3 comprises 13 residues. Deletions cut 4 bases from V and 6 bases from J, with 13 bases between. In germline, CDR1 is SGHDT, CDR2 YYEEEE. In DNA form, the CDR3 reads TGTGCCAGCAGCCACAGGAGTCGGCCTGAAGCTTTCTTT. Translation: CASSHRSRPEAFF.

This clone was detected only once. The chain is built from TRBV7-2 and TRBJ1-6; TRBD1 is a possible D gene (5 bases). Trimming removed 6 bases from V and 7 bases from J, with 16 bases in between. Germline V gene sequence: CDR1 SGHTA, CDR2 FQGNSA. There are 15 residues in the CDR3. The CDR3 region has the DNA TGTGCCAGCAGGTTTAAGAGGGGAGAGAATTCACCCCTCCACTTT. Its translation is CASRFKRGENSPLHF.

This chain joins TRBV21-1 and TRBJ1-5; TRBD1 is the table's D call and was not checked against the DNA. TRBV21-1 has pseudogene status. This CDR3 comprises 24 residues. Here the CDR3 DNA reads TGTGCCAGCAGCACTAAAATGGCCCAAAACGTTCGGGACAGGGACCTACGGGGCAATCAGCCCCAGCATTTT. Residues: CASSTKMAQNVRDRDLRGNQPQHF.

V gene TRBV28 combines with J gene TRBJ1-6, with 7 bases aligning to TRBD1. The germline V gene encodes CDR1 MDHEN and CDR2 SYDVKM. The CDR3 runs 16 residues. V lost 2 bases, J lost 9 bases, and 10 bases stayed unmatched. CDR3: CASSLRPTGYGSPLHF. CDR3 bases: TGTGCCAGCAGTTTAAGGCCGACAGGGTATGGTTCACCCCTCCACTTT.

The chain links TRBV25-1 to TRBJ2-5, with D possibly being TRBD2 (6 bases). V shed 8 bases and J shed 1 base, with 11 bases lying between them. Germline V gene lookup returns CDR1 MGHDK and CDR2 SYGVNS. The CDR3 contains 13 residues. CDR3 loop: CASRLEGQETQYF. CDR3 coding DNA: TGTGCCAGCCGTCTGGAGGGCCAAGAGACCCAGTACTTC. Full variable domain (outside the CDR3, taken from reference TRBV25-1 and TRBJ2-5): EADIYQTPRYLVIGTGKKITLECSQTMGHDKMYWYQQDPGMELHLIHYSYGVNSTEKGDLSSESTVSRIRTEHFPLTLESARPSHTSQYLCASRLEGQETQYFGPGTRLLVL.